This note documents a single TCR beta chain sequence. Its antigen is still unknown. The source of the sample is a study of blood T cells in healthy people across ages. General study points: Both higher diversity and more naive CD4+ cells marked long-lived donors when set against aged donors. As naive T cell percentage varied, TCR beta diversity correlated strongly with it.

A second roughly 6 to 12 cycle PCR used barcoded and J-beta primers. TCRdb ran MiXCR on the 5' RACE reads and lists one entry per CDR3 protein. This table holds roughly 730,000 distinct CDR3 sequences, around 50% found once. Trimming cost V 6 bases and J 4 bases, with 19 bases left between them. Germline CDR1 and CDR2: MNHEY and SVGAGI. The CDR3 covers 15 residues. The sample taken for sequencing was blood. V and J are TRBV6-5 and TRBJ2-7; maybe TRBD2 (6 bases). The receptor was derived from a man between 35 and 55 years old in good health. Here the CDR3 reads CASRPGGKGRYEQYF. CDR3 in DNA: TGTGCCAGCAGGCCCGGGGGAAAGGGGCGGTACGAGCAGTACTTC.